This T cell receptor beta chain derives from a study of blood T cell repertoires in COVID-19. Across the whole study: Acute-phase and convalescent COVID-19 samples originated in the United States, Italy and Spain.

The CDR3 sequence is 15 residues long. Germline lookup yields CDR1 SNHLY and CDR2 FYNNEI. V dropped 5 bases and J dropped 7; count of bases not matched to a gene: 8. Membership in each cohort depended on participant-reported clinical history. In the original processing: The assay estimated nucleated cells by amplifying reference gene primers. Produced via immunoSEQ multiplex PCR; TCRdb's table is partial and in-frame only. V, J and clone size reflect that table, while D and trimming were determined from the DNA. The sample shows approximately 300,000 clones, more than 90% of them seen only once. The chain joins TRBV2 to TRBJ2-1, with TRBD2 identical over 10 bases. The sequencing input was PBMCs or T cells enriched from blood (not recorded which). This receptor was obtained from a woman in her thirties who had recovered from COVID-19. The CDR3 nucleotides read TGTGCCAGCAGTTCCCTAGCGGGAGTAATTAATGAGCAGTTCTTC. It is translated as CASSSLAGVINEQFF.